These 6 T cell receptor beta chains share one sample of origin, sequenced in a study of blood T cells in healthy people across ages. The authors ran a second PCR of 7 to 11 cycles using a sample-barcoded 5' primer and a J-beta primer mix. TCRdb independently ran MiXCR on the 5' RACE reads; one entry per CDR3 protein. Among 580,000 or so distinct CDR3 sequences, around 50% were seen once, and the ten largest hold about 22%. What was sequenced was blood. These receptors originate from a man of 80 years or more in good health.

This clonotype was counted ten times or more. The chain employs TRBV5-1 and TRBJ1-4; a weak D match, TRBD1 (5 bases). Looked up from germline, CDR1 is SGHRS and CDR2 is YFSETQ. Trimming removed 0 bases at V and 8 bases at J, with 11 bases between. The CDR3 is 14 amino acids. The CDR3 loop is CASSLDRFREKLFF. The CDR3 DNA sequence: TGCGCCAGCAGCTTGGACAGGTTCCGAGAAAAACTGTTTTTT. Full variable domain (outside the CDR3, taken from reference TRBV5-1 and TRBJ1-4): KAGVTQTPRYLIKTRGQQVTLSCSPISGHRSVSWYQQTPGQGLQFLFEYFSETQRNKGNFPGRFSGRQFSNSRSEMNVSTLELGDSALYLCASSLDRFREKLFFGSGTQLSVL.

V usage is TRBV20-1 and J usage is TRBJ1-2; D is perhaps TRBD1 (6 bases). Germline V gene data show CDR1 as DFQATT and CDR2 as SNEGSKA (reference sequence). CDR3 length: 14 amino acids. The CDR3 is CRPREWGGDYGYTF. The CDR3, as DNA: TGCAGGCCTCGGGAGTGGGGGGGCGACTATGGCTACACCTTC.

This rearrangement joins TRBV3-1 to TRBJ2-3; a weak D match, TRBD2 (6 bases). V gave up 2 bases and J gave up 1 base, with 13 bases separating them. This CDR3 is 16 amino acids long. Germline-derived CDR1 and CDR2 are LGHDT and YNNKEL (reference sequence). CDR3 sequence reads: CASSQSPWEGTDTQYF. The CDR3 DNA reads TGTGCCAGCAGCCAATCCCCCTGGGAGGGCACAGATACGCAGTATTTT.

The J gene is TRBJ2-5, the V gene TRBV7-8; 8 bases agree with TRBD1. The V segment lost 7 bases and the J segment 5 bases; nucleotides outside the gene matches: 9. Germline loops: CDR1 SGHVS, CDR2 FQNEAQ. The CDR3 runs to 14 residues. The CDR3 DNA reads TGTGCCAGCACTTACAGGGGGACGGTCGAGACCCAGTACTTC. It is translated as CASTYRGTVETQYF.

J is TRBJ2-1 and V is TRBV11-2; D call uncertain. The CDR3 runs to 13 residues. Trimming stripped 5 bases from V and 5 bases from J, with 10 bases between. From germline, CDR1 is SGHAT and CDR2 FQNNGV. CDR3: CASSGRRDNEQFF. CDR3 coding DNA: TGTGCCAGCAGCGGACGACGAGACAATGAGCAGTTCTTC.

Only a few counts were recorded for this clonotype. V and J are TRBV20-1 and TRBJ2-1; 11 bases fit TRBD2. The trim removed 3 bases at V and 2 bases at J, leaving 3 bases unmatched. The V gene's germline CDR1 is DFQATT and CDR2 SNEGSKA (reference sequence). The CDR3 is made up of 15 amino acids. The CDR3 DNA is TGCAGTGCTAGCCCTAGCGGGAGGACCTACAATGAGCAGTTCTTC. Translated: CSASPSGRTYNEQFF.